This paragraph reports one T cell receptor (beta chain). It was with a sample-barcoded 5' primer and a J-beta primer mix that a second PCR of about 6 to 12 cycles was run. TCRdb passed the 5' RACE reads through MiXCR, listing each CDR3 protein once. Counted here are 1.4 million or so distinct CDR3 sequences, about 42% occurring once; the ten biggest clones make up about 4%. This CDR3 contains 14 residues. V lost 7 bases and J lost 12; bases outside the gene matches: 11. This sample was included in a study of blood T cells in healthy people across ages. The donors, aged about 6 to 100, were healthy Caucasians from Russia.

The material sequenced was blood. This clonotype was sampled from a woman under 30 in good health. V usage is TRBV12-3 or TRBV12-4 and J usage is TRBJ2-1; TRBD2 aligns across 11 bases. As DNA, the CDR3 is TGTGCCAGCACTGTAGCGGGGGGGCCGGGTGTGCAGTTCTTC. Residues: CASTVAGGPGVQFF.